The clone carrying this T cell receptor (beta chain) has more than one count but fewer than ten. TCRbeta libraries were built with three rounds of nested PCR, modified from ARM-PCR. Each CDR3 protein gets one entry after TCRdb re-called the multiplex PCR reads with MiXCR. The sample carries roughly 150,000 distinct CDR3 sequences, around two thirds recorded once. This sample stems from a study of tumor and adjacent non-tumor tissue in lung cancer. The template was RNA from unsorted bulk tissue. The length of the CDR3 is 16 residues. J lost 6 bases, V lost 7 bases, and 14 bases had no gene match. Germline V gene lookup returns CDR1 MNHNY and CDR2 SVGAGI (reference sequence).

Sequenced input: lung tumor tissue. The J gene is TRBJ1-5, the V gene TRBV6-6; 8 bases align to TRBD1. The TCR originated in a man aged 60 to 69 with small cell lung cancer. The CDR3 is CASKLTGERRVQPQHF. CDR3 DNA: TGTGCCAGCAAACTGACAGGGGAAAGGAGGGTTCAGCCCCAGCATTTT.